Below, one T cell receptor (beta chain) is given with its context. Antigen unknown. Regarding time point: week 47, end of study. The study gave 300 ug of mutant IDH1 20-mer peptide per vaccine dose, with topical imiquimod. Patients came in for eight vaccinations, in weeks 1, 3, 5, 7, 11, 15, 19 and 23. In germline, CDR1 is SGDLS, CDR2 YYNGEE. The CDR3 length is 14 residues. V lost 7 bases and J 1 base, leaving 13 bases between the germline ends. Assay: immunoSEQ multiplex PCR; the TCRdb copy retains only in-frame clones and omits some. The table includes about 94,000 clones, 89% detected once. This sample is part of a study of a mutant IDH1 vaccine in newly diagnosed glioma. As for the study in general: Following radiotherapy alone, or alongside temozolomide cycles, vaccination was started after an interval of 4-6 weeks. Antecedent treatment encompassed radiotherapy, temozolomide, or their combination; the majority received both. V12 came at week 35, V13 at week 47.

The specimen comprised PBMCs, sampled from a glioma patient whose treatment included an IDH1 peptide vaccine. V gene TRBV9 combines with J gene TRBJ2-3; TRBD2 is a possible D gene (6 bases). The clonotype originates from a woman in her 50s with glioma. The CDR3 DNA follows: TGTGCCAGCGGGCTAGCGATTGGCACAGATACGCAGTATTTT. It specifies CASGLAIGTDTQYF.